Below, 20 T cell receptor beta chains from the same sample are listed, as sequenced in a study of blood T cell repertoires in COVID-19. The assay was immunoSEQ multiplex PCR, and TCRdb's table has in-frame clones only and misses some. In the table there are around 350,000 clones, approximately 86% of which are singletons. Sequencing input: peripheral blood. The receptor set was obtained from a human donor in a cohort sampled during active COVID-19.

The chain employs TRBV9 and TRBJ2-7; 9 bases are a match to TRBD1. The ends lost 4 bases at V and 2 bases at J; junction bases unmatched: 4. The germline V gene encodes CDR1 SGDLS and CDR2 YYNGEE. This CDR3 region has 14 residues. This CDR3 is CASSPGTGPYEQYF. The CDR3 bases are TGTGCCAGCAGCCCCGGGACAGGGCCCTACGAGCAGTACTTC.

This rearrangement joins TRBV4-1 to TRBJ1-5, with a possible D match to TRBD1 (6 bases). CDR1 and CDR2 (germline): MGHRA, YSYEKL. Trimming shortened V by 0 bases and J by 6 bases, and 15 bases separated the two germline ends. The CDR3 is 16 residues long. The CDR3 bases are TGCGCCAGCAGCCAAGATCACAGGGCGAACGGTCAGCCCCAGCATTTT. The encoded protein is CASSQDHRANGQPQHF.

The chain has TRBV5-1 and TRBJ2-1, with D perhaps TRBD2 (7 bases). Trimming shortened V by 6 bases and J by 4 bases, and 14 bases separated the two germline ends. The CDR3 totals 14 residues. CDR1 and CDR2 from the germline V gene are SGHRS and YFSETQ. The CDR3: CASNDGGLYNEQFF. CDR3 coding DNA: TGCGCCAGCAATGACGGGGGGCTGTACAATGAGCAGTTCTTC.

This clone turned up a few times. V usage is TRBV7-9 and J usage is TRBJ2-7; the match to TRBD2 covers 8 bases. CDR3 length: 15 residues. The ends lost 1 base at V and 0 bases at J; junction bases unmatched: 2. Germline V CDR1 and CDR2: SEHNR, FQNEAQ (reference sequence). The CDR3 DNA follows: TGTGCCAGCAGCTTAGGAGCGGGAGCCTCCTACGAGCAGTACTTC. It codes for CASSLGAGASYEQYF.

The J gene is TRBJ2-2, the V gene TRBV5-1; 7 bases match TRBD2. The CDR3 has 16 residues. V trimming: 1 base; J trimming: 3 bases; junction bases outside the gene matches: 6. Per the germline V gene, CDR1 is SGHRS and CDR2 is YFSETQ. CDR3 sequence (DNA): TGCGCCAGCAGCTTGTCGACGGGGAGGGACACCGGGGAGCTGTTTTTT. It codes for CASSLSTGRDTGELFF.

J is TRBJ1-3 and V is TRBV18; 8 bases map to TRBD1. CDR3 length: 16 residues. The V and J ends lost 3 bases and 1 base, in that order; junction bases with no gene match: 5. Germline CDR1 and CDR2: KGHSH and LQKENI. Here the CDR3 reads CASSPGWTGSGNTIYF. CDR3 sequence (DNA): TGTGCCAGCTCACCGGGATGGACAGGGTCTGGAAACACCATATATTTT.

The CDR3 sequence: CASSHSPDRGRRANEKLFF. DNA for the CDR3: TGCGCCAGCAGTCACTCCCCAGACAGGGGGAGACGGGCTAATGAAAAACTGTTTTTT. The chain employs TRBV23-1 and TRBJ1-4, with TRBD1 matching over 9 bases. TRBV23-1 is classed as an ORF, of uncertain function. After removal of 3 bases from V and 3 bases from J, the junction contained 14 bases not matched to a gene. The CDR3 loop spans 19 amino acids.

The chain carries TRBV24-1 and TRBJ2-3; 9 bases match TRBD1. Trimming took 3 bases from V and 3 from J; bases not matched to a gene: 6. Germline loops: CDR1 KGHDR, CDR2 SFDVKD. CDR3 size: 16 residues. The CDR3 loop reads CATSDRDRGGTDTQYF. CDR3 in DNA: TGTGCCACCAGTGATCGTGACAGGGGGGGAACAGATACGCAGTATTTT.

The CDR3 region is CASSLPWTNPSEGVFF. DNA for the CDR3: TGTGCCAGCAGTTTACCATGGACAAATCCTTCCGAGGGGGTTTTCTTT. The chain carries TRBV28 and TRBJ1-1, with D perhaps TRBD1 (6 bases). V was trimmed by 2 bases and J by 13 bases, leaving 26 bases between them. Germline values: CDR1 MDHEN, CDR2 SYDVKM. CDR3 size: 16 residues.

V is TRBV15 and J is TRBJ2-5, with D maybe TRBD2 (6 bases). V lost 6 bases, J lost 5 bases, and 19 bases lay in between. CDR3 length equals 15 residues. Germline values: CDR1 LNHNV, CDR2 YYDKDF (reference sequence). The CDR3 region is CATRRGTVGRETQYF. The CDR3 nucleotides read TGTGCCACCAGGAGGGGAACCGTAGGGAGGGAGACCCAGTACTTC.

This chain links TRBV3-1 (or the pseudogene TRBV3-2) with TRBJ1-1; D may be TRBD1 (6 bases). The germline V gene encodes CDR1 LGHDT and CDR2 YNNKEL (reference sequence). CDR3 size: 14 residues. Trimming stripped 7 bases from V and 4 bases from J, with 16 bases between. The CDR3 sequence: CASTALQGTTEAFF. In nucleotides, the CDR3 is TGTGCCAGCACCGCGCTACAGGGAACCACTGAAGCTTTCTTT.

The V and J genes are TRBV4-2 and TRBJ1-2; weak D call: TRBD1 (5 bases). The CDR3 covers 14 residues. The germline CDR1 and CDR2 sequences are LGHNA and YNFKEQ. Trimming removed 4 bases at V and 3 bases at J, with 12 bases between. The CDR3 DNA sequence: TGTGCCAGCAGCCCGCAGGGTCAGGACTATGGCTACACCTTC. This sequence encodes CASSPQGQDYGYTF.

This rearrangement joins TRBV5-5 to TRBJ2-2; TRBD2 aligns across 8 bases. The CDR3 consists of 15 residues. CDR1 and CDR2 (germline): SGHKS, YYEKEE (reference sequence). The V and J ends lost 4 bases and 1 base, in that order; junction bases with no gene match: 3. CDR3 sequence reads: CASSPGTRNTGELFF. CDR3 DNA sequence: TGTGCCAGCAGCCCCGGGACTAGGAACACCGGGGAGCTGTTTTTT.

This chain links TRBV6-5 with TRBJ1-4; 9 positions agree with TRBD1. This CDR3 has 14 amino acids. Trimming at V came to 8 bases and at J to 6 bases, leaving 7 bases not matched to a gene. Germline values: CDR1 MNHEY, CDR2 SVGAGI. The CDR3 DNA is TGTGCCAGCTTCAGGACAGGGGATGATGAAAAACTGTTTTTT. Its translation: CASFRTGDDEKLFF.

The chain joins TRBV28 to TRBJ2-3; 9 bases are shared with TRBD1. The CDR3 has 15 amino acids. Germline V gives CDR1 MDHEN, CDR2 SYDVKM. Unmatched junction bases numbered 3, after V lost 5 bases and J lost 0 bases. The CDR3 spells CASSLGQGSTDTQYF. The CDR3 region has the DNA TGTGCCAGCAGTCTGGGACAGGGAAGCACAGATACGCAGTATTTT.

This clone was observed a single time. V and J are TRBV14 and TRBJ1-1; D unresolved. This CDR3 spans 14 amino acids. CDR1 and CDR2 (germline): SGHDN, FVKESK. Trimming left V 4 bases short and J 0 bases short, with 9 bases between. The CDR3 coding sequence is TGTGCCAGCAGCCGGCGGGCTATGAACACTGAAGCTTTCTTT. This sequence encodes CASSRRAMNTEAFF.

The V and J genes are TRBV5-1 and TRBJ2-1; D is perhaps TRBD2 (7 bases). This CDR3 is 16 amino acids long. CDR1 SGHRS and CDR2 YFSETQ come from the germline V gene. V was cut by 0 bases and J by 7 bases, with 17 bases left in between. CDR3 sequence: CASSLGGGLLLNEQFF. The CDR3 coding sequence is TGCGCCAGCAGCTTGGGAGGGGGACTACTTTTGAATGAGCAGTTCTTC. Full variable domain (outside the CDR3, taken from reference TRBV5-1 and TRBJ2-1): KAGVTQTPRYLIKTRGQQVTLSCSPISGHRSVSWYQQTPGQGLQFLFEYFSETQRNKGNFPGRFSGRQFSNSRSEMNVSTLELGDSALYLCASSLGGGLLLNEQFFGPGTRLTVL.

The chain combines TRBV5-1 with TRBJ1-1; 8 positions agree with TRBD1. The CDR3 loop spans 14 amino acids. Germline values: CDR1 SGHRS, CDR2 YFSETQ. The ends lost 7 bases at V and 5 bases at J; junction bases unmatched: 10. The CDR3 loop is CASARTGGGTEAFF. DNA of the CDR3: TGCGCCAGCGCCCGAACAGGGGGAGGAACTGAAGCTTTCTTT.

This clone has only one observation. This rearrangement joins TRBV28 to TRBJ1-5, with 11 bases lining up with TRBD1. The germline CDR1 and CDR2 sequences are MDHEN and SYDVKM. The V segment lost 8 bases and the J segment 0 bases; nucleotides outside the gene matches: 6. The CDR3 covers 16 residues. CDR3 nucleotides: TGTGCCAGCGGAGAGGACAGGGGGCTTAGCAATCAGCCCCAGCATTTT. Translation: CASGEDRGLSNQPQHF.

At least ten counts were recorded for this clone. The rearrangement joins TRBV7-2 to TRBJ2-7; 11 bases agree with TRBD2. The CDR3 is 15 residues long. Germline lookup yields CDR1 SGHTA and CDR2 FQGNSA. Trimming cost V 5 bases and J 2 bases; bases outside gene matches: 5. The CDR3, as DNA: TGTGCCAGCAGCCTACTAGCGGGGGTCGCCTACGAGCAGTACTTC. This sequence encodes CASSLLAGVAYEQYF.